What follows is one T cell receptor beta chain and its context. No cognate antigen has been identified for it. There are no base qualities to consult, and no much larger clone falls within one base. The CDR3 runs 16 amino acids, cysteine and phenylalanine included. The retained sequence is limited to the CDR3, 48 bases, with the frame set at the first base. CDR1 and CDR2 (SGHVS, FNYEAQ) derive from the germline V gene. V is clipped by 1 base and J by 1 base, and the sequence between their germline boundaries is 14 bases long. The sample is drawn from a study of shared clonotypes between healthy human individuals (dated by TCRdb to 2020 to 2022). Regarding the study in general: Three men and two women, aged 18 to 49 years, made up the cohort. Leukapheresis yielded between about 0.94 and 8.9 billion PBMCs per donor. Blood TCR repertoires of five healthy adults were deeply sequenced to estimate repertoire size and the extent of clonotype sharing between individuals. To increase sequencing depth and limit assay-specific biases, different laboratories used diverse techniques to prepare libraries and sequence TCR repertoires. For each donor, three plates each were used for CD4 naive and CD4 memory, two plates were used for CD8 naive, and one plate was used for CD8 memory. Broader findings and caveats from the paper: Pairwise subsampling led to the expectation that sequencing depth would affect the degree of clonotype sharing among donors. Across a handful of donors, 5% to 6% of naive CD4, more than 3% of naive CD8, 2.3% of memory CD4, and around 0.4% of memory CD8 clonotypes were shared. Even with the large sequencing depth, rarefaction of the sorted-subset datasets indicated that sequencing was incomplete. Only blood was sampled, and tissue TCR repertoires likely differ from those in blood. Naive subsets generally had larger estimated clonotype richness than memory subsets did. The genetic and exposure-history diversity represented was limited by the small number of donors. Compared with non-shared clonotypes, clonotypes shared by all four sorted-subset donors had higher generation probabilities.

TCR CDR3 regions were amplified from genomic DNA by multiplex PCR using the deep immunoSEQ assay. For each cell subset, the extracted genomic DNA was distributed evenly across all wells of several immunoSEQ 96-well plates, and each plate served as one replicate. For sorted subsets, about 220 ng of genomic DNA, equivalent to some 30,000 T cell genomes, went into each replicate PCR. Purified libraries were measured with a Qubit 3.0 fluorometer, size-checked on a Bioanalyzer 2100, and measured again with the KAPA Library Quantification kit. A separate single-read 150-cycle Illumina NextSeq 550 flow cell was used to sequence each immunoSEQ 96-well plate. In the original analysis: Because the immunoSEQ output held only junctional sequences and lacked quality scores, the filtering could not match the filtering applied to full-length reads. Sequences were annotated with PyIR, a Python wrapper for IgBLAST v1.9, using IMGT germline references to assign V/J genes and CDR3. Any read was removed if the V/J assignment was weak (E-value above 1e-6), the CDR3 was missing, or the read contained stop codons, out-of-frame junctions, or ambiguous translated residues. V3J clonotypes were defined as sequences sharing the same inferred V gene, J gene, and CDR3 amino acid sequence. The percentage overlap between two repertoires was calculated by dividing the number of shared unique clonotypes by the size of the smaller repertoire. Repertoire richness was assessed with RTK rarefaction, the Chao1 estimator, and Recon v2.1 estimates of unobserved clonotypes. OLGA was used to compute generation probabilities for all TCRbeta clonotypes that the gDNA method yielded from a few donors. The table comes from immuneACCESS by way of TCRdb, which keeps in-frame sequences with V and J called. Part of the clones is missing from these tables; in studies checked, under half for an unresolved V gene and the rest for unknown reasons. D and trimming come from the DNA, and the V and J calls and clone size come from that table. In this sample the table shows some 800,000 clones, 80% to 95% of which occur a single time. The ten most abundant clones make up more than 20% of the sample.

CD8 naive samples were obtained by positive selection for CCR7 among CD45RO-negative cells, yielding a CD45RA+CCR7+ population from which TemRA cells were excluded. The donors were healthy, HIV-negative adults who had no recently reported acute infections or vaccinations. Only Caucasian adults living in Nashville, Tennessee, USA were represented among the donors. Blood was collected by leukapheresis, and PBMCs were isolated by Ficoll-Histopaque density gradient centrifugation and then cryopreserved in liquid nitrogen vapor phase. Purity and quantity of every magnetically sorted T cell population were checked by analytical flow cytometry. Genomic DNA was isolated from every sorted fraction and measured by UV absorbance on a Nanodrop 2000c.

The sequence joins TRBV7-6 to TRBJ2-7, with a weak D call of TRBD2 (5 bases match). What was sequenced was naive CD8+ T cells sorted from blood. Read against the paper, the sample's cell subset or site label means: CD45RA+CCR7+. This receptor was identified in a man aged 25 to 40 in good health. The CDR3 has the sequence CASSLEAATRSYEQYF. The DNA sequence is TGTGCCAGCAGCTTAGAAGCGGCGACGCGATCCTACGAGCAGTACTTC.